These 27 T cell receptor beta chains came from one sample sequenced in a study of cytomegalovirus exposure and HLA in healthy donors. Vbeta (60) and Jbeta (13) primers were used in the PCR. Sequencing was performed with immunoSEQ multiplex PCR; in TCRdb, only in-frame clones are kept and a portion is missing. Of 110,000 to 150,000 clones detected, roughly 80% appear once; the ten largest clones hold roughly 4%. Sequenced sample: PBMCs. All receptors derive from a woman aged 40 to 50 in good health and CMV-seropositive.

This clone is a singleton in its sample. CDR3 sequence: CASSESGGHSYEQYF. The CDR3 nucleotides are TGTGCCAGCAGCGAAAGCGGGGGACACTCCTACGAGCAGTACTTC. The V gene is TRBV7-2, the J gene TRBJ2-5, with 8 bases fitting TRBD2. Matching the DNA end better, TRBJ2-7 makes the J call doubtful. CDR1 and CDR2 (germline): SGHTA, FQGNSA. This CDR3 region has 15 residues.

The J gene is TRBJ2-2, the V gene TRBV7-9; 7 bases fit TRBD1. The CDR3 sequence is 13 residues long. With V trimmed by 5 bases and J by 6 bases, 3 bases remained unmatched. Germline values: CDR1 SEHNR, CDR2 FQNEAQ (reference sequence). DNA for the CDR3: TGTGCCAGCAGCGCCGGGACAGCCGGGGAGCTGTTTTTT. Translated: CASSAGTAGELFF.

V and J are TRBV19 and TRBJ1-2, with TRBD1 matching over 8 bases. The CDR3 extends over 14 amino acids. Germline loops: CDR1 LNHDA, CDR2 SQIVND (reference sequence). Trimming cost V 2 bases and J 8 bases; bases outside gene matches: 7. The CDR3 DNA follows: TGTGCCAGTAGTATATCGCAGGGGGCATGGGGCTACACCTTC. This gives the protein CASSISQGAWGYTF.

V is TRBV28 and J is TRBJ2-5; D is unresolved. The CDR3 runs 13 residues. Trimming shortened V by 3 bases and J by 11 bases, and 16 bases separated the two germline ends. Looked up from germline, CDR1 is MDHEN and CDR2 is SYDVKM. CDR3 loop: CASSFSPTGEQYF. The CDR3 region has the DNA TGTGCCAGCAGTTTCTCCCCGACGGGTGAGCAGTACTTC.

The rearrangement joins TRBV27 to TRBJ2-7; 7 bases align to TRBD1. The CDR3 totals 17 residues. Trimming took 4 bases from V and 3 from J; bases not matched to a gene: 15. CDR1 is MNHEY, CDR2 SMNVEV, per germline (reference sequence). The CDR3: CASSSLDREYKDYEQYF. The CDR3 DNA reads TGTGCCAGCAGTTCGCTCGACAGGGAGTATAAAGACTACGAGCAGTACTTC.

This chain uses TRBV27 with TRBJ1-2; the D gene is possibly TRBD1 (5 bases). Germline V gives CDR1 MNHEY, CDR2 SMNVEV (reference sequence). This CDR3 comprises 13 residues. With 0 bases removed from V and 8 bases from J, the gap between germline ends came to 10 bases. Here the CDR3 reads CASSLSTVGGYTF. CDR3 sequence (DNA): TGTGCCAGCAGTTTATCGACAGTTGGGGGCTACACCTTC.

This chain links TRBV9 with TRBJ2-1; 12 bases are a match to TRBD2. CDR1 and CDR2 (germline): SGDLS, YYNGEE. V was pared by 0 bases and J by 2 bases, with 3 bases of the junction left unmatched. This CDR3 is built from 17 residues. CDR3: CASSVGTSGATYNEQFF. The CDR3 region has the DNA TGTGCCAGCAGCGTAGGGACTAGCGGGGCCACCTACAATGAGCAGTTCTTC.

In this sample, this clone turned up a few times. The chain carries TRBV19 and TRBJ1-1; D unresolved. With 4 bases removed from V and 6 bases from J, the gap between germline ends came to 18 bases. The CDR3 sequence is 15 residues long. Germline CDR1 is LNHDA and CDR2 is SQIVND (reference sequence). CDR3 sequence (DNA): TGTGCCAGTAGTACCGGGAGACGATTGTTTTCTGAAGCTTTCTTT. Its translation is CASSTGRRLFSEAFF. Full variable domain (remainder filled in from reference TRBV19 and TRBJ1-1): DGGITQSPKYLFRKEGQNVTLSCEQNLNHDAMYWYRQDPGQGLRLIYYSQIVNDFQKGDIAEGYSVSREKKESFPLTVTSAQKNPTAFYLCASSTGRRLFSEAFFGQGTRLTVV.

CDR3 nucleotides: TGTGCCAGCAGTTACGGGGGCCCGGAGAACATTCAGTACTTC. Translating it yields CASSYGGPENIQYF. The chain employs TRBV6-5 and TRBJ2-4, with TRBD1 as a possible D gene (6 bases). This CDR3 is 14 amino acids long. V was pared by 2 bases and J by 7 bases, with 12 bases between. Germline CDR1 MNHEY, CDR2 SVGAGI.

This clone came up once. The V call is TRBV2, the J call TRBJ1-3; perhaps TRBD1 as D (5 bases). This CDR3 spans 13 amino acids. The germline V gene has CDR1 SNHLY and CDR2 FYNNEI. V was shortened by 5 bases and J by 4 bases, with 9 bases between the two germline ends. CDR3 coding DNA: TGTGCCAGCAGTACGGCAGGGGGAAACACCATATATTTT. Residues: CASSTAGGNTIYF.

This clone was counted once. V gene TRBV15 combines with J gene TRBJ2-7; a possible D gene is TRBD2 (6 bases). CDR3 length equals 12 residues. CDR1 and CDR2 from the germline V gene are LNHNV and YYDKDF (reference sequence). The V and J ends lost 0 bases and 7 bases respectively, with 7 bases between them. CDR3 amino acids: CATSRDRGEQYF. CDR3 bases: TGTGCCACCAGCAGAGATCGGGGGGAGCAGTACTTC.

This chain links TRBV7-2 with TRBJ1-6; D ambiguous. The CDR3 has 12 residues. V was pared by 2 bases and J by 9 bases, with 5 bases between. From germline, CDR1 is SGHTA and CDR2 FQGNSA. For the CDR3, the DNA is TGTGCCAGCAGCTTAATCGGTTCACCCCTCCACTTT. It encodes CASSLIGSPLHF.

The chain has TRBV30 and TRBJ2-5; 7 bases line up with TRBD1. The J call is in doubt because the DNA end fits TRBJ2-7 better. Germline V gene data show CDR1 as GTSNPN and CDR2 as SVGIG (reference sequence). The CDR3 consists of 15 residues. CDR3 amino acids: CAWSGNRGSSYEQYF. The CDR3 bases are TGTGCCTGGAGTGGAAACAGGGGCAGCTCCTACGAGCAGTACTTC.

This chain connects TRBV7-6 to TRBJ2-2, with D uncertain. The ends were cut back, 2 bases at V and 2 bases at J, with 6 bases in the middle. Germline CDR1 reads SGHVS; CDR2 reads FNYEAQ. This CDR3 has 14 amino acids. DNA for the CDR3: TGTGCCAGCAGCTTAAACGGTAACACCGGGGAGCTGTTTTTT. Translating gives CASSLNGNTGELFF.

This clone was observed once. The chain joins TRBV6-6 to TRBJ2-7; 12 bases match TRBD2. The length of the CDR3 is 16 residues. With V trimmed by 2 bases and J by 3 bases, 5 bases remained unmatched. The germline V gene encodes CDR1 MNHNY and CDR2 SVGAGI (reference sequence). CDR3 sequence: CASSYGRLAGVYEQYF. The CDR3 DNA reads TGTGCCAGCAGTTACGGGAGACTAGCGGGAGTCTACGAGCAGTACTTC.

Here the CDR3 DNA reads TGTGCCAGCAGCTTAGTAGGTTTCAGGGGAACCTACAATGAGCAGTTCTTC. Residues: CASSLVGFRGTYNEQFF. This sequence joins TRBV7-8 and TRBJ2-1; D is perhaps TRBD1 (6 bases). The CDR3 has 17 amino acids. Germline V gene sequence: CDR1 SGHVS, CDR2 FQNEAQ. The V end lost 1 base, the J end lost 2 bases, and 15 bases lay between the germline ends.

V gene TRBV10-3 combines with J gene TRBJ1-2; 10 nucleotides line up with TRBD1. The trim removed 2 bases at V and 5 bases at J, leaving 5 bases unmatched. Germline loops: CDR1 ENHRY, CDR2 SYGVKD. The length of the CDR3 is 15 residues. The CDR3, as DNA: TGTGCCATCAGTGAGCCGGGACAGGGGATTTATGGCTACACCTTC. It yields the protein CAISEPGQGIYGYTF.

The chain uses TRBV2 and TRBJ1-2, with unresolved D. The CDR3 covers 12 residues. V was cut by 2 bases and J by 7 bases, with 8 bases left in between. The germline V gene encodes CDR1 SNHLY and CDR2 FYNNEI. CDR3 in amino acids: CASSEIPTGYTF. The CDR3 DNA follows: TGTGCCAGCAGTGAAATACCTACTGGCTACACCTTC.

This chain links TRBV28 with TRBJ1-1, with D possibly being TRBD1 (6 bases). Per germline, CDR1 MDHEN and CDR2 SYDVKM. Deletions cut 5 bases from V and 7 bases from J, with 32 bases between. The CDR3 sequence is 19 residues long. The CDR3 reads CASSPIGRGAGKVEGEAFF. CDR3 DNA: TGTGCCAGCAGTCCCATCGGGCGGGGGGCAGGGAAGGTAGAGGGTGAAGCTTTCTTT.

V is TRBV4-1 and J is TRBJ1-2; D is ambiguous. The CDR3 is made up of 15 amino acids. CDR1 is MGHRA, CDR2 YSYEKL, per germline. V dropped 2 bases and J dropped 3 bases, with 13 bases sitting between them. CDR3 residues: CASSQFVLADYGYTF. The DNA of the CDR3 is TGCGCCAGCAGCCAATTCGTCCTGGCGGACTATGGCTACACCTTC.

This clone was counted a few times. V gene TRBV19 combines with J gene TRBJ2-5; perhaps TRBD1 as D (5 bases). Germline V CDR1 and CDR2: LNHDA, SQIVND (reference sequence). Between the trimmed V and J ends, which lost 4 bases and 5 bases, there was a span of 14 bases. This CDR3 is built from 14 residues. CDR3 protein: CASSSQGWGETQYF. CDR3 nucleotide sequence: TGTGCCAGTAGTAGCCAGGGATGGGGCGAGACCCAGTACTTC. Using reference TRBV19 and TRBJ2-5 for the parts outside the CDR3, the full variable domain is DGGITQSPKYLFRKEGQNVTLSCEQNLNHDAMYWYRQDPGQGLRLIYYSQIVNDFQKGDIAEGYSVSREKKESFPLTVTSAQKNPTAFYLCASSSQGWGETQYFGPGTRLLVL.

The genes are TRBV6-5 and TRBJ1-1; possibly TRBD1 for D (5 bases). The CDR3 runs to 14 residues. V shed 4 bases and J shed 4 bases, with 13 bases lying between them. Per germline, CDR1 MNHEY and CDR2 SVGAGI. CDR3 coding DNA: TGTGCCAGCAGTTTTCCGGGGGAGGGCACTGAAGCTTTCTTT. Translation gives CASSFPGEGTEAFF.

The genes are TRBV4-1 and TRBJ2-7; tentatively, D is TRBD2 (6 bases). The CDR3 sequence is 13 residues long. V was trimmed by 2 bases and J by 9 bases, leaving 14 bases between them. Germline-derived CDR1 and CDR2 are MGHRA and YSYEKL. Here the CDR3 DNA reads TGCGCCAGCAGCCAACGGCCGTTGGAGGGGCAGTACTTC. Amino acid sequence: CASSQRPLEGQYF.

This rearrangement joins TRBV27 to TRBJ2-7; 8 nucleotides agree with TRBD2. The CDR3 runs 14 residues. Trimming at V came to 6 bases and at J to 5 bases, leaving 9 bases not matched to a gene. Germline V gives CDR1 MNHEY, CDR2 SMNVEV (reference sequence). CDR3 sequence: CASRPGLGGDEQYF. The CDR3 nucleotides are TGTGCCAGCAGGCCGGGACTAGGCGGAGACGAGCAGTACTTC.

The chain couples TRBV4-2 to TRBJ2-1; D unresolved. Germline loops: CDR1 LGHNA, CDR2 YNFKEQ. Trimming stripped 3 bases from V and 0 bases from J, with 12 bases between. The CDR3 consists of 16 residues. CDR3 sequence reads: CASSHPRQSSYNEQFF. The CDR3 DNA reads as TGTGCCAGCAGCCATCCGAGACAAAGCTCCTACAATGAGCAGTTCTTC.

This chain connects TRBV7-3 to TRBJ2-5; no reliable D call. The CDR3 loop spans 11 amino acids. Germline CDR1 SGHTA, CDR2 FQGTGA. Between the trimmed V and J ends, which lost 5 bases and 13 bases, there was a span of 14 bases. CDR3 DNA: TGTGCCAGCAGCCGCTCGTCGCCGCGGTACTTC. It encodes CASSRSSPRYF.

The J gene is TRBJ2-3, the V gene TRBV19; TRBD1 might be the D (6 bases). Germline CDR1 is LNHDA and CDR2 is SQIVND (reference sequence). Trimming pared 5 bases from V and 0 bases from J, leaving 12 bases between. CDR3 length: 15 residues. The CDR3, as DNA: TGTGCCAGTAGTGCCTTAACAGGGAGCACAGATACGCAGTATTTT. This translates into CASSALTGSTDTQYF.